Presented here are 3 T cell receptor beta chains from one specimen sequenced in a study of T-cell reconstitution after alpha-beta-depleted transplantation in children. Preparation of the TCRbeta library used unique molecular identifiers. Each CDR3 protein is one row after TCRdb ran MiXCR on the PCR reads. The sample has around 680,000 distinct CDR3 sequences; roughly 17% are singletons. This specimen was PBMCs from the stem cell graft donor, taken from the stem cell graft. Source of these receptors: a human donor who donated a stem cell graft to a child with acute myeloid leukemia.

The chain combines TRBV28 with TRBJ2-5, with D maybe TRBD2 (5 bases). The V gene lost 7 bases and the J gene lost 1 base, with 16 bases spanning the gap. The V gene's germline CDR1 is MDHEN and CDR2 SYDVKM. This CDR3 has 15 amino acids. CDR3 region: CASNEPDGGQETQYF. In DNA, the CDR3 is TGTGCCAGCAATGAGCCCGACGGAGGCCAAGAGACCCAGTACTTC.

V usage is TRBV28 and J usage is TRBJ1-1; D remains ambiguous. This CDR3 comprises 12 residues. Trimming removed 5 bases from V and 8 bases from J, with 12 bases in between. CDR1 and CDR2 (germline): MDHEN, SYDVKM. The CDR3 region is CASSEFRGEAFF. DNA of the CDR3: TGTGCCAGCAGTGAATTCCGCGGAGAAGCTTTCTTT.

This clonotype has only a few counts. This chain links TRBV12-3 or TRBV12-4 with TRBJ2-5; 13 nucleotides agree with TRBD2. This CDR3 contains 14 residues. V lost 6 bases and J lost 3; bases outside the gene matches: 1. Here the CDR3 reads CASRGTSGEETQYF. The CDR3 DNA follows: TGTGCCAGCAGGGGGACTAGCGGGGAAGAGACCCAGTACTTC.